This is a list of T cell receptor beta chains from one sample in a study of blood T cell repertoires in COVID-19. Libraries were prepared by immunoSEQ multiplex PCR; TCRdb keeps only in-frame clonotypes and omits some of them. In the table there are some 310,000 clones, nearly 90% of which are singletons. The sequenced material came from peripheral blood. Every receptor here comes from a woman in her thirties or forties with COVID-19, enrolled during active disease. The CDR3 runs from the conserved cysteine through the conserved F or W. D genes are given only for firm matches. Clone size, where shown, is once, few, many, or a class for clones that have expanded.

TRBJ2-7	.	TRBV5-4	.	CASSEPGLPSEQYF	TGTGCCAGCAGTGAGCCGGGACTTCCCTCCGAGCAGTACTTC
TRBJ1-4	.	TRBV7-9	.	CASSLGGSNEKLFF	TGTGCCAGCAGCTTAGGCGGGTCTAATGAAAAACTGTTTTTT
TRBJ1-2	.	TRBV4-1	.	CASTPLPEGYGYTF	TGCGCCAGCACCCCACTACCGGAAGGCTATGGCTACACCTTC
TRBJ2-1	TRBD1	TRBV2	once	CASRGTGQAYNEQFF	TGTGCCAGCAGAGGTACGGGACAGGCCTACAATGAGCAGTTCTTC
TRBJ2-7	TRBD2	TRBV5-1	.	CASSIASSGSYEQYF	TGCGCCAGCAGCATTGCCTCTAGCGGGAGCTACGAGCAGTACTTC
TRBJ1-2	.	TRBV7-2	.	CASSLGGLLNYGYTF	TGTGCCAGCAGCTTAGGGGGACTCTTAAACTATGGCTACACCTTC
TRBJ2-3	.	TRBV3-1/TRBV3-2	.	CASSQQGTQYF	TGTGCCAGCAGCCAACAGGGTACGCAGTATTTT
TRBJ2-2	TRBD2	TRBV7-9	.	CASSPRELRTGELFF	TGTGCCAGCAGCCCGCGGGAGCTAAGAACCGGGGAGCTGTTTTTT
TRBJ1-1	.	TRBV5-6	.	CASSLQQLNTEAFF	TGTGCCAGCAGCTTGCAACAGTTGAACACTGAAGCTTTCTTT
TRBJ2-7	.	TRBV7-6	.	CASSLVGGGPGTLGEQYF	TGTGCCAGCAGCTTAGTTGGTGGGGGACCGGGGACTCTGGGCGAGCAGTACTTC
TRBJ2-7	.	TRBV7-2	.	CASSLEAGREQYF	TGTGCCAGCAGCTTAGAGGCGGGTCGCGAGCAGTACTTC
TRBJ2-6	TRBD1	TRBV6-1	.	CASSGLGQGLSGANVLTF	TGTGCCAGCAGTGGACTAGGACAGGGACTCTCTGGGGCCAACGTCCTGACTTTC
TRBJ2-3	.	TRBV28	.	CASSVVGGTDTQYF	TGTGCCAGCAGTGTGGTGGGAGGCACAGATACGCAGTATTTT
TRBJ1-5	TRBD1	TRBV7-2	.	CASRTGTGKGNQPQHF	TGTGCCAGCAGAACCGGGACAGGGAAGGGCAATCAGCCCCAGCATTTT
TRBJ1-4	TRBD1	TRBV7-9	.	CASSLVPRTGTEKLFF	TGTGCCAGCAGCTTAGTTCCCCGGACAGGGACAGAAAAACTGTTTTTT
TRBJ2-1	TRBD2	TRBV3-1/TRBV3-2	.	CASSPMLAGGDNEQFF	TGTGCCAGCAGCCCCATGCTAGCGGGGGGGGACAATGAGCAGTTCTTC